This T cell receptor (beta chain) was retrieved from a study of cytomegalovirus exposure and HLA in healthy donors. Whole-study context: The use of the same platform for the 90 to 150 validation repertoires and the 600 to 800 first-cohort repertoires was reported by a later analysis. Study-level findings and limits: In a later analysis, first-cohort TCR clusters were found to tend to co-occur in the 120 validation repertoires. Cytomegalovirus association was assigned to over 150 TCR beta chains.

Separation from the roughly 670-subject first cohort characterized the approximately 120-subject validation cohort, to which the donors belonged. Trimming pared 4 bases from V and 2 bases from J, leaving 5 bases between. The CDR3 spans 13 residues. Per the germline V gene, CDR1 is MNHEY and CDR2 is SMNVEV (reference sequence). The assay was immunoSEQ multiplex PCR, and TCRdb's table has in-frame clones only and misses some. This table has some 240,000 clones, 70% to 90% appearing once. As regards this clone: Its antigen is unknown.

The rearrangement uses TRBV27 and TRBJ2-2, with D unresolved. The specimen was PBMCs. This clonotype was obtained from a woman aged 18-30 years in good health and CMV-seronegative. For the CDR3, the DNA is TGTGCCAGCAGTTCCTTTAACACCGGGGAGCTGTTTTTT. The encoded protein is CASSSFNTGELFF.